These 9 T cell receptor beta chains came from one sample sequenced in a study of low-dose radiotherapy and immunotherapy resistance in tumors. TRAV- and TRBV-specific primers primed first-strand cDNA, covering alpha and beta chains. The authors amplified TCRs for about 20 PCR cycles with a constant-region primer and a V-primer adapter. TCRdb redid the calling of the reads with MiXCR, one entry per CDR3 protein. Of some 46,000 distinct CDR3 sequences in the sample, 25% were seen once. Time point noted: after trial treatment. Treatment: LDRT plus nivolumab, ipilimumab, low-dose cyclophosphamide and aspirin (RACIN trial). The sample here was PBMCs, taken after low-dose radiotherapy plus immunotherapy. All receptors derive from a male donor with prostate cancer.

This clonotype was counted many times. The CDR3 DNA reads TGCAGTGCTAGAGATGAAGGCGGATCCTACGAGCAGTACTTC. Its protein is CSARDEGGSYEQYF. The chain has TRBV20-1 and TRBJ2-7; D is uncertain. The CDR3 runs to 14 residues. Looked up from germline, CDR1 is DFQATT and CDR2 is SNEGSKA (reference sequence). Between the trimmed V and J ends, which lost 0 bases and 1 base, there was a span of 10 bases.

The sample holds many counts of this clonotype. This rearrangement joins TRBV19 to TRBJ1-1; 7 bases fit TRBD1. The CDR3 has 12 amino acids. Per germline, CDR1 LNHDA and CDR2 SQIVND (reference sequence). V was pared by 6 bases and J by 5 bases, with 3 bases of the junction left unmatched. This CDR3 reads CASRAGGTEAFF. Here the CDR3 DNA reads TGTGCCAGTAGGGCAGGGGGGACTGAAGCTTTCTTT.

The genes are TRBV10-3 and TRBJ2-3; no clear D. V was pared by 6 bases and J by 2 bases, with 15 bases between. CDR1 is ENHRY, CDR2 SYGVKD, per germline. This CDR3 contains 15 residues. Here the CDR3 DNA reads TGTGCCATCAGGGGGTCCGGGCTATACACAGATACGCAGTATTTT. It is translated as CAIRGSGLYTDTQYF.

The table lists this clonotype with many counts. The chain couples TRBV29-1 to TRBJ1-5; unclear D gene. V lost 4 bases, J lost 0 bases, and 7 bases lay in between. The CDR3 runs to 13 residues. Germline lookup yields CDR1 SQVTM and CDR2 ANQGSEA. CDR3 sequence (DNA): TGCAGCGTTGGGGATTATAGCAATCAGCCCCAGCATTTT. Its protein is CSVGDYSNQPQHF.

The chain uses TRBV5-4 and TRBJ2-7; D is undetermined. The CDR3 is made up of 14 amino acids. V dropped 4 bases and J dropped 5 bases, with 16 bases sitting between them. Looked up from germline, CDR1 is SGHNT and CDR2 is YYREEE (reference sequence). The CDR3: CASSPGWAHDEQYF. The CDR3 DNA sequence: TGTGCCAGCAGCCCCGGGTGGGCCCACGACGAGCAGTACTTC.

The V and J genes are TRBV5-3 and TRBJ1-1; D might be TRBD1 (6 bases). Being an ORF, TRBV5-3 has a function that is uncertain. V gave up 8 bases and J gave up 2 bases, with 19 bases separating them. The length of the CDR3 is 15 residues. The CDR3 is CASSRRGQTNTEAFF. In DNA, the CDR3 is TGTGCCAGCAGTCGGAGAGGACAGACAAACACTGAAGCTTTCTTT.

This clonotype was observed many times. The chain recombines TRBV15 with TRBJ1-1; 7 bases are shared with TRBD1. Per germline, CDR1 LNHNV and CDR2 YYDKDF (reference sequence). V gave up 5 bases and J gave up 3 bases; unmatched junction bases: 6. This CDR3 has 14 residues. The DNA of the CDR3 is TGTGCCACCAGCGGTGACAGGGCGGACACTGAAGCTTTCTTT. This gives the protein CATSGDRADTEAFF.

In its sample, this clonotype was seen many times. The chain employs TRBV13 and TRBJ2-1; D ambiguous. Germline V gives CDR1 PRHDT, CDR2 FYEKMQ (reference sequence). Trimming cost V 6 bases and J 3 bases, with 9 bases left between them. The CDR3 consists of 13 residues. The DNA for the CDR3 is TGTGCCAGCAGACTCAAAGGCTACAATGAGCAGTTCTTC. Amino acids: CASRLKGYNEQFF.

About this clonotype itself: It differs at one base from a far larger clone, so likely a read error. V usage is TRBV12-3 or TRBV12-4 and J usage is TRBJ2-3; the D gene is possibly TRBD1 (5 bases). The J call is uncertain, as TRBJ2-1 better fits the DNA end. This CDR3 has 13 residues. CDR3 DNA: TGTGCCAGCAGTTTATCGACCAGGGATGAGCAGTTCTTC. Its protein is CASSLSTRDEQFF.